What follows describes a single T cell receptor (beta chain). V lost 2 bases to trimming and J lost 2 bases; unmatched junction nucleotides: 7. The CDR3 loop spans 16 amino acids. Germline lookup yields CDR1 SEHNR and CDR2 FQNEAQ (reference sequence). Participants came from about two dozen US areas, aged roughly 18 to 89 years. The table came from immunoSEQ multiplex PCR; TCRdb's copy has only in-frame clones and leaves some out. Among approximately 200,000 clones listed, over 80% were seen once. This entry belongs to a study of blood T cell repertoires in COVID-19. At the level of the study: COVID-19 samples collected from the United States, Italy and Spain covered acute and convalescent phases. The analysed material was cDNA or gDNA that came from T cells, B-cell-depleted T cells, or PBMCs.

This receptor was taken from a man aged 25-40 years who had recovered from COVID-19. The sample was PBMCs or T cells enriched from blood (not recorded which). The V call is TRBV7-9, the J call TRBJ2-3; 7 positions agree with TRBD2. The CDR3 here is CASSLWAGAATDTQYF. The CDR3 DNA reads as TGTGCCAGCAGCTTATGGGCGGGAGCTGCCACAGATACGCAGTATTTT.